These 5 T cell receptor beta chains originate from one sample sequenced in a study of lymphopenia after photon versus proton radiotherapy. Libraries were prepared by immunoSEQ multiplex PCR; TCRdb keeps only in-frame clonotypes and omits some of them. This table holds roughly 14,000 clones, 82% found once. The specimen comprised peripheral blood, sampled from a patient treated with photon-based radiotherapy. The receptors were sampled from a middle-aged man with gastric cancer.

V usage is TRBV5-1 and J usage is TRBJ2-3, with 7 bases lining up with TRBD2. This CDR3 contains 15 residues. CDR1 is SGHRS, CDR2 YFSETQ, per germline. The J segment lost 2 bases and the V segment lost 5 bases, leaving 8 bases of the junction unmatched. Here the CDR3 reads CASSTSGVSTDTQYF. In DNA, the CDR3 is TGCGCCAGCAGTACGAGCGGGGTATCCACAGATACGCAGTATTTT.

The CDR3 protein is CASSLTIGGDYEQYF. In nucleotides, the CDR3 is TGTGCCAGCAGCTTAACCATAGGAGGAGATTACGAGCAGTACTTC. V is TRBV11-2 and J is TRBJ2-7; D perhaps matches TRBD2 (5 bases). Germline CDR1 and CDR2: SGHAT and FQNNGV. Trimming took off 2 bases at V and 4 bases at J, with 15 bases between the two ends. The CDR3 loop spans 15 amino acids.

The chain is built from TRBV7-8 and TRBJ1-1; D is possibly TRBD1 (5 bases). The CDR3 is made up of 11 amino acids. Germline CDR1 SGHVS, CDR2 FQNEAQ. V dropped 5 bases and J dropped 8 bases, with 9 bases sitting between them. CDR3 sequence reads: CASSPGGEAFF. The CDR3 nucleotides read TGTGCCAGCAGCCCGGGGGGGGAAGCTTTCTTT.

The J gene is TRBJ2-1, the V gene TRBV6-1, with 11 bases identical to TRBD2. CDR3 size: 15 residues. Unmatched junction bases numbered 10, after V lost 6 bases and J lost 9 bases. CDR1 is MNHNS, CDR2 SASEGT, per germline. Here the CDR3 reads CASSTLAGGAGEQFF. In DNA form, the CDR3 reads TGTGCCAGCAGCACCCTAGCGGGGGGTGCAGGTGAGCAGTTCTTC.

This clone has just one count. The chain joins TRBV14 to TRBJ2-3; TRBD1 is a possible D gene (6 bases). The ends were cut back, 4 bases at V and 1 base at J, with 15 bases in the middle. In germline, CDR1 is SGHDN, CDR2 FVKESK. The CDR3 sequence is 16 residues long. CDR3 sequence (DNA): TGTGCCAGCAGCCCTCACAGGGCCTACGGCACAGATACGCAGTATTTT. Amino acid sequence: CASSPHRAYGTDTQYF. Variable domain in full (rest from reference TRBV14 and TRBJ2-3): EAGVTQFPSHSVIEKGQTVTLRCDPISGHDNLYWYRRVMGKEIKFLLHFVKESKQDESGMPNNRFLAERTGGTYSTLKVQPAELEDSGVYFCASSPHRAYGTDTQYFGPGTRLTVL.